Included here is one T cell receptor (beta chain) sequence, with context. The entry originates in a study of PD-L1 blockade in urothelial cancer. Whole-study context: At 3 weeks (second dose) and 6 weeks after starting treatment, blood was analyzed. Blood yielded a median of approximately 130,000 T cells per sample.

Spike-ins of synthetic TCR analog templates went into each PCR. The table came from immunoSEQ multiplex PCR; TCRdb's copy has only in-frame clones and leaves some out. The sample holds about 45,000 clones; about 91% are singletons and the top ten take 3% to 5%. CDR3 length: 20 residues. The sequences come from PBMCs, collected around atezolizumab (anti-PD-L1) treatment. The V call is TRBV12-2, the J call TRBJ1-2; TRBD1 is taken as the D call from the table, unchecked against the DNA. TRBV12-2 is described as a pseudogene. The clonotype was recovered from an elderly man with urothelial cancer. CDR3 sequence reads: CASRPFYPSDMRSPNYGYTF. The CDR3 nucleotides read TGTGCAAGTCGCCCCTTTTACCCCTCGGACATGAGGAGCCCAAACTATGGCTACACCTTC.